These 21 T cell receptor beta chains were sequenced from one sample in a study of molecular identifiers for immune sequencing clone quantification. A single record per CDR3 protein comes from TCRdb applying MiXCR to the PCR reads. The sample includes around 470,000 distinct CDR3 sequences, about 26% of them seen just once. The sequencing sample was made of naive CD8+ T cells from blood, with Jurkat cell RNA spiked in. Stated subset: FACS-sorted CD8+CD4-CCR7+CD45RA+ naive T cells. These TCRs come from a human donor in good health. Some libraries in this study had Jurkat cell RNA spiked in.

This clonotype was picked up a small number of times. The CDR3 region is CASSNRVTDTQYF. In nucleotides, the CDR3 is TGTGCCAGCAGCAACCGGGTTACAGATACGCAGTATTTT. The chain has TRBV12-3 or TRBV12-4 and TRBJ2-3; D call uncertain. V dropped 6 bases and J dropped 3 bases, with 10 bases sitting between them. This CDR3 contains 13 residues.

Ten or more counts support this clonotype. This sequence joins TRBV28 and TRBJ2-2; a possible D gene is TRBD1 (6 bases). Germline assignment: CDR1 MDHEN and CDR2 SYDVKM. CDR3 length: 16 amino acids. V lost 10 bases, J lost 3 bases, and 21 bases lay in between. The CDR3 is CATGARTVLYTGELFF. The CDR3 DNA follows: TGTGCCACCGGCGCCCGGACAGTCCTCTACACCGGGGAGCTGTTTTTT.

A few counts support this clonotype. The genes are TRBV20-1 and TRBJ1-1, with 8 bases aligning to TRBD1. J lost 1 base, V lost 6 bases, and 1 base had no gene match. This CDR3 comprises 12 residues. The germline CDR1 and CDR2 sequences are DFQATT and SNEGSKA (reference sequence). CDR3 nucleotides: TGCAGTGCGGGGACAGGGAACACTGAAGCTTTCTTT. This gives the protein CSAGTGNTEAFF.

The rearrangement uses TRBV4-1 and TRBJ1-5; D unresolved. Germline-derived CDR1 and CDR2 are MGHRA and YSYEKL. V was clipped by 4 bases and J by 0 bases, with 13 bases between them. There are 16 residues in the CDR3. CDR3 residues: CASSPSARPSNQPQHF. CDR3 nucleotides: TGCGCCAGCAGCCCATCAGCTAGACCTAGCAATCAGCCCCAGCATTTT.

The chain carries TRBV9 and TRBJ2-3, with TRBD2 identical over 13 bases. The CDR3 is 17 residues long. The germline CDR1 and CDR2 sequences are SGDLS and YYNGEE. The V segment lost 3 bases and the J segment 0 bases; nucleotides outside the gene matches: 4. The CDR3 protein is CASSARLAGGSTDTQYF. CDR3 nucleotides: TGTGCCAGCAGCGCGCGACTAGCGGGGGGAAGCACAGATACGCAGTATTTT.

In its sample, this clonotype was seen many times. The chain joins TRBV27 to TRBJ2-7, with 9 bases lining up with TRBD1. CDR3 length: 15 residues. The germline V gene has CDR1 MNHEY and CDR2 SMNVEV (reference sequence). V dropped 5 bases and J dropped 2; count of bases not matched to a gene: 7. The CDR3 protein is CASSQGQGSTYEQYF. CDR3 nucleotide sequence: TGTGCCAGCAGTCAGGGACAGGGTAGCACCTACGAGCAGTACTTC.

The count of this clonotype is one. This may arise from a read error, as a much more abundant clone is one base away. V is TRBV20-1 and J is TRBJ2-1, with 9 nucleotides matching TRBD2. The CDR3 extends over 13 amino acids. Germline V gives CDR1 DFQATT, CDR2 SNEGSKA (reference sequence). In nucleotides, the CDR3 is TGCTGTGCTCCGGGACTAGCAACGGATGAGCAGTTCTTC. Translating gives CCAPGLATDEQFF.

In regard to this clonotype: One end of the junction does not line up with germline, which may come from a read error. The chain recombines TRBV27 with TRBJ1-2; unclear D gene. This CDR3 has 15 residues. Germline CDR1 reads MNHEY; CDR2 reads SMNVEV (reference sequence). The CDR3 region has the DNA TGTGCCAGCAGTTTAGCAGCCCGCGACAAGAATGGCTGCACCTTC. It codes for CASSLAARDKNGCTF.

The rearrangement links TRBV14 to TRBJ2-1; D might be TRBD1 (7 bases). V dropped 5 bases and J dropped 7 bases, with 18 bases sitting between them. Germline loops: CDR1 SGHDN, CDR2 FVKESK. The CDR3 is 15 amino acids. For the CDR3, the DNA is TGTGCCAGCAGCGAAGTGGCAGGGGGGTGGAATGAGCAGTTCTTC. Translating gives CASSEVAGGWNEQFF. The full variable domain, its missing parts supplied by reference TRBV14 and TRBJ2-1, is EAGVTQFPSHSVIEKGQTVTLRCDPISGHDNLYWYRRVMGKEIKFLLHFVKESKQDESGMPNNRFLAERTGGTYSTLKVQPAELEDSGVYFCASSEVAGGWNEQFFGPGTRLTVL.

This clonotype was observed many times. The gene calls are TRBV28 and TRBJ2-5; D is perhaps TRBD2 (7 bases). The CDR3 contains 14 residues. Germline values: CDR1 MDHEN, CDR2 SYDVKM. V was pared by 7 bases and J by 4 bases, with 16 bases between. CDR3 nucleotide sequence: TGTGCCAGCACCCTAACGGGGGGCCCAGAGACCCAGTACTTC. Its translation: CASTLTGGPETQYF. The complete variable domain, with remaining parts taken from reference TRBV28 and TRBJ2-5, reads DVKVTQSSRYLVKRTGEKVFLECVQDMDHENMFWYRQDPGLGLRLIYFSYDVKMKEKGDIPEGYSVSREKKERFSLILESASTNQTSMYLCASTLTGGPETQYFGPGTRLLVL.

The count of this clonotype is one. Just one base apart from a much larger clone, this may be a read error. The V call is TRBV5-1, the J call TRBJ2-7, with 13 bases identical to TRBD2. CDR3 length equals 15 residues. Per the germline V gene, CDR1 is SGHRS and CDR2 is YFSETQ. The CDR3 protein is CASSLELAGGYEQHF. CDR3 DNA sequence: TGCGCCAGCAGCTTGGAACTAGCGGGAGGGTACGAGCAGCACTTC.

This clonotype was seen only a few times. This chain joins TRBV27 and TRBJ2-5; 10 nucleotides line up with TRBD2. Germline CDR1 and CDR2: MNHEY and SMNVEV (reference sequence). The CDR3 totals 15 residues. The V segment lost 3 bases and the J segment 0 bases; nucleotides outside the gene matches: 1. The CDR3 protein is CASSFLAGDQETQYF. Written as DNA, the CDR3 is TGTGCCAGCAGTTTTCTAGCGGGGGACCAAGAGACCCAGTACTTC.

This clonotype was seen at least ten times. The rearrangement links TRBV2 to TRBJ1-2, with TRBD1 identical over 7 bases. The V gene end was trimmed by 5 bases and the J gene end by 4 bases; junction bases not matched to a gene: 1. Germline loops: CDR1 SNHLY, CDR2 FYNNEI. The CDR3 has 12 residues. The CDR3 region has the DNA TGTGCCAGCAGTTGGACAGGCTATGGCTACACCTTC. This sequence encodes CASSWTGYGYTF.

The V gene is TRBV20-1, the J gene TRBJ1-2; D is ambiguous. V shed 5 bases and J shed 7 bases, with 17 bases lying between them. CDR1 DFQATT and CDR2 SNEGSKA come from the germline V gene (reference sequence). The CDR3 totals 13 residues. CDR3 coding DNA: TGCAGTGCTCTAGGGAGCGGTGAACTTGGCTACACCTTC. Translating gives CSALGSGELGYTF.

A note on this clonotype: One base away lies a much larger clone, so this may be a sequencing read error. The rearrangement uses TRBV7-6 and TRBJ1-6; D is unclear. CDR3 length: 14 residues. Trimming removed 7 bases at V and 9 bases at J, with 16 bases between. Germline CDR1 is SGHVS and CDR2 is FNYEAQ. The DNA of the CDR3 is TGTGCCAGCAACCTGGGCGGGGTGGCTTCACCCCTCCACTTT. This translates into CASNLGGVASPLHF.

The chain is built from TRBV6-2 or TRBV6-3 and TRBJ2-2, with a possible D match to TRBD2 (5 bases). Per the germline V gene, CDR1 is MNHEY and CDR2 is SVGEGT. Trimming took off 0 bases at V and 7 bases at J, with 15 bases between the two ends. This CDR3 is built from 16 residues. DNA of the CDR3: TGTGCCAGCAGTTACTCGAGGGCTCTTCCTGGCGGGGAGCTGTTTTTT. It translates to CASSYSRALPGGELFF.

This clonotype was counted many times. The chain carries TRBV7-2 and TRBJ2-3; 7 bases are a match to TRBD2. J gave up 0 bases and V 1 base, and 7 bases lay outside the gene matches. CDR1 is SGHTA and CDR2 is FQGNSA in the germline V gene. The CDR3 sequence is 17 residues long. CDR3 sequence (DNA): TGTGCCAGCAGCTTAGGAGCGGGGCTGGCTAGCACAGATACGCAGTATTTT. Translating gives CASSLGAGLASTDTQYF.

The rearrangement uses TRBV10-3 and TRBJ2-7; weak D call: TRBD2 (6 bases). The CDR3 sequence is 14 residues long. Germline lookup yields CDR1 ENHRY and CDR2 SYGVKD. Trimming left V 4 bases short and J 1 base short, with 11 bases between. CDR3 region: CAISGEDISYEQYF. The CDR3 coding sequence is TGTGCCATCAGTGGGGAGGACATTTCCTACGAGCAGTACTTC.

The DNA of the CDR3 is TGTGCCAGTAGTATGGCGGAGAGGGGCTACAATGAGCAGTTCTTC. Protein sequence: CASSMAERGYNEQFF. The chain is built from TRBV19 and TRBJ2-1; D possibly uses TRBD1 or TRBD2 (5 bases each). Germline V gene data show CDR1 as LNHDA and CDR2 as SQIVND (reference sequence). This CDR3 is built from 15 residues. Trimming removed 3 bases from V and 3 bases from J, with 12 bases in between.

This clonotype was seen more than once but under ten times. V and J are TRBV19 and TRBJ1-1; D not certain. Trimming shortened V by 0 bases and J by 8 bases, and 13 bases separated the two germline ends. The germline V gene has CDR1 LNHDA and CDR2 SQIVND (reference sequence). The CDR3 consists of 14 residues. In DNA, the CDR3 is TGTGCCAGTAGTATAGATGGTTCGGGAACAGAAGCTTTCTTT. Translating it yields CASSIDGSGTEAFF.

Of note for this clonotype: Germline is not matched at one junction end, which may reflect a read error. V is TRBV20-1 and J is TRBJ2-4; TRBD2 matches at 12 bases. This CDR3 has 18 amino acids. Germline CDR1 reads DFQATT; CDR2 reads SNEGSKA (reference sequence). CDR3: CSARESTSGRLSKNIQYF. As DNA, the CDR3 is TGCAGTGCTAGAGAGTCCACTAGCGGGAGGCTTTCCAAGAACATTCAGTACTTC.